This T cell receptor beta chain was captured in a study of T-cell reconstitution after alpha-beta-depleted transplantation in children. Concerning this clonotype: Its matching antigen is unknown.

Points from the study as a whole: The main origin of T-cell counts and diversity one year after transplant was newly produced T cells.

The length of the CDR3 is 17 residues. The ends were cut back, 6 bases at V and 7 bases at J, with 25 bases in the middle. A library of TCRbeta sequences, prepared with unique molecular identifiers, was generated. TCRdb processed the PCR reads anew with MiXCR; each CDR3 protein has one entry. Of about 350,000 distinct CDR3 sequences listed, about 16% are singletons. The source was PBMCs, mostly from graft donor cells, collected 360 days after TCRalphabeta/CD19-depleted stem cell transplant. J is TRBJ1-5 and V is TRBV12-3 or TRBV12-4; tentative D call: TRBD1 (6 bases). The source is a male patient aged 2-15 years who had a stem cell transplant for acute lymphoblastic leukemia, so the T cells may come from the graft donor. The CDR3 nucleotides read TGTGCCAGCAGCCCGGGAGGATCAGGGGTAGAGGAGCAGCCCCAGCATTTT. Its protein product is CASSPGGSGVEEQPQHF.